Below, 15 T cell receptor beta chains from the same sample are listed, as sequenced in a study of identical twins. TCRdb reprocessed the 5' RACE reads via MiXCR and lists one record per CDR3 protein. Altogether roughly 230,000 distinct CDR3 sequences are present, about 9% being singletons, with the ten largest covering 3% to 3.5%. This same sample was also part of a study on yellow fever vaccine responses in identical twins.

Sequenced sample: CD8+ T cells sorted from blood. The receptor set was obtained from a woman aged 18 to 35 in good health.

CDR3 nucleotides: TGCAGTGCTAAGGGTTTTACAGATACGCAGTATTTT. Residues: CSAKGFTDTQYF. J is TRBJ2-3 and V is TRBV20-1; no firm D call. The CDR3 is 12 residues long. Germline CDR1 DFQATT, CDR2 SNEGSKA (reference sequence). Trimming shortened V by 4 bases and J by 3 bases, and 8 bases separated the two germline ends.

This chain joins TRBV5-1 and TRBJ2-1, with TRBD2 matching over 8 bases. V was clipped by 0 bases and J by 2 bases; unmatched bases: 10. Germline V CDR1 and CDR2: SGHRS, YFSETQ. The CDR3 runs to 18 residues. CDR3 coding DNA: TGCGCCAGCAGCTTGGGGGTCGATAGCGGGGCCACCTACAATGAGCAGTTCTTC. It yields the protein CASSLGVDSGATYNEQFF.

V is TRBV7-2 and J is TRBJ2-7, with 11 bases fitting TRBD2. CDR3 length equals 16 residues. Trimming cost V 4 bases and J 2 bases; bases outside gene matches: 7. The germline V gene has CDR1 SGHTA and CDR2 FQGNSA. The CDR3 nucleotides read TGTGCCAGCAGCTCCCGTACTAGCGGGAGCGCCTACGAGCAGTACTTC. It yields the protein CASSSRTSGSAYEQYF. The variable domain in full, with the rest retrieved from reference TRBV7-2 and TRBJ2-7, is GAGVSQSPSNKVTEKGKDVELRCDPISGHTALYWYRQSLGQGLEFLIYFQGNSAPDKSGLPSDRFSAERTGGSVSTLTIQRTQQEDSAVYLCASSSRTSGSAYEQYFGPGTRLTVT.

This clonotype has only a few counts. Here the CDR3 reads CASSLDARGEGYTF. DNA for the CDR3: TGTGCCAGCAGCTTAGATGCGCGGGGCGAGGGCTACACCTTC. The chain recombines TRBV7-9 with TRBJ1-2, with D perhaps matching TRBD1 (5 bases). With 1 base removed from V and 8 bases from J, the gap between germline ends came to 14 bases. CDR3 length equals 14 residues. Germline V CDR1 and CDR2: SEHNR, FQNEAQ (reference sequence). The whole variable domain, remainder taken from reference TRBV7-9 and TRBJ1-2, is DTGVSQNPRHKITKRGQNVTFRCDPISEHNRLYWYRQTLGQGPEFLTYFQNEAQLEKSRLLSDRFSAERPKGSFSTLEIQRTEQGDSAMYLCASSLDARGEGYTFGSGTRLTVV.

This CDR3 reads CASARRDTWADTQYF. The CDR3 coding sequence is TGTGCCAGCGCCCGCCGGGACACTTGGGCAGATACGCAGTATTTT. The V call is TRBV12-3 or TRBV12-4, the J call TRBJ2-3; tentatively, D is TRBD1 (6 bases). Trimming shortened V by 8 bases and J by 4 bases, and 19 bases separated the two germline ends. This CDR3 is 15 amino acids long.

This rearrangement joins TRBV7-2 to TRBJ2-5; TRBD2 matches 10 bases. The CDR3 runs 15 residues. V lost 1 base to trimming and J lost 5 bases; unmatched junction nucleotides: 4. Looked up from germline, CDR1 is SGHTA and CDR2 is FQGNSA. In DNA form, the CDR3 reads TGTGCCAGCAGCTTAGACGGACTAGCGGCCGAGACCCAGTACTTC. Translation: CASSLDGLAAETQYF.

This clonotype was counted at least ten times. The CDR3 DNA sequence: TGTGCCAGCAGAGGGTCCGGAGAGACCCAGTACTTC. This sequence encodes CASRGSGETQYF. The chain couples TRBV6-2 or TRBV6-3 to TRBJ2-5; no clear D. Between the trimmed V and J ends, which lost 6 bases and 4 bases, there was a span of 9 bases. Germline assignment: CDR1 MNHEY and CDR2 SVGEGT. The CDR3 sequence is 12 residues long.

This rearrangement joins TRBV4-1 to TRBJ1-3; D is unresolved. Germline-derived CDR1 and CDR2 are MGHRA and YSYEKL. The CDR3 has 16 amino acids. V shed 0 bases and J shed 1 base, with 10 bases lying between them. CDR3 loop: CASSQELGLSGNTIYF. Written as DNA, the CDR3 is TGCGCCAGCAGCCAAGAATTAGGCCTATCTGGAAACACCATATATTTT.

In nucleotides, the CDR3 is TGTGCCAGCAGCCTCATAGCGGGTGAGACCCAGTACTTC. It is translated as CASSLIAGETQYF. The chain has TRBV12-3 or TRBV12-4 and TRBJ2-5; 7 nucleotides agree with TRBD2. The CDR3 is 13 residues long. Trimming took 6 bases from V and 5 from J; bases not matched to a gene: 6.

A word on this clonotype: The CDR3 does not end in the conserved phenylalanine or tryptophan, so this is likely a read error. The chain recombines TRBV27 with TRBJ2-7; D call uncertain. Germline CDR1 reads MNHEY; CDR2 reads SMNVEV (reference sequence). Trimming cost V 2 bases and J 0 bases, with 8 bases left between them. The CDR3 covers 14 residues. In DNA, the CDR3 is TGTGCCAGCAGTTTAAGTCTAGACTCCTACGAGCAGTACTCC. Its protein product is CASSLSLDSYEQYS.

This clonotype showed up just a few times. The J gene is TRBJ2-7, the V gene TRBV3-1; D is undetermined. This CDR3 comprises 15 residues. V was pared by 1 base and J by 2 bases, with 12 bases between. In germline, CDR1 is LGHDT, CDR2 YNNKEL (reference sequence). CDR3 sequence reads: CASSQAGQRPYEQYF. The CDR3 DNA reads TGTGCCAGCAGCCAAGCGGGTCAGAGACCCTACGAGCAGTACTTC.

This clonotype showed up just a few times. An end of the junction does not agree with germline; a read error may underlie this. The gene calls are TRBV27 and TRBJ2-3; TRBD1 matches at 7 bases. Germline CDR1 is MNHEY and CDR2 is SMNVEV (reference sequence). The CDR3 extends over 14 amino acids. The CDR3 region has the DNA TGTGCCAGCACTTCCGACAGGGCCTCAGATACACAGTATTTT. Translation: CASTSDRASDTQYF.

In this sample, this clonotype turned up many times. The CDR3 sequence is CATSGGGETQYF. DNA for the CDR3: TGTGCCACCAGTGGGGGGGGAGAGACCCAGTACTTC. V usage is TRBV24-1 and J usage is TRBJ2-5; 7 nucleotides agree with TRBD2. This CDR3 spans 12 amino acids. V trimming: 5 bases; J trimming: 4 bases; junction bases outside the gene matches: 0. CDR1 is KGHDR, CDR2 SFDVKD, per germline.

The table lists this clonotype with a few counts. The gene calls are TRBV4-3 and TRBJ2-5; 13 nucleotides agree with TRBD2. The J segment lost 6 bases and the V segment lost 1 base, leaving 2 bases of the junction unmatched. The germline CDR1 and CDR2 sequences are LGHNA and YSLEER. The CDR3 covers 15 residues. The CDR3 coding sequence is TGCGCCAGCAGCCAAGGACTAGCGGGAGGCCAGACCCAGTACTTC. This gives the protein CASSQGLAGGQTQYF.

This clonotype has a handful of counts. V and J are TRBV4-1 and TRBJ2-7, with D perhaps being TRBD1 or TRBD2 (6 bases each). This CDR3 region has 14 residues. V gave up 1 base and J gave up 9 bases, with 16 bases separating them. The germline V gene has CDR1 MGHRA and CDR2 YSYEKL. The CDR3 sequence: CASSQVGPGAAQYF. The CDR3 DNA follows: TGCGCCAGCAGCCAAGTAGGTCCGGGGGCGGCGCAGTACTTC.